This T cell receptor beta chain was documented in a study of blood T cell repertoires in COVID-19. The overall study: T cells, B-cell-depleted T cells, or PBMCs supplied cDNA or gDNA.

As processed by the authors: Reference gene primer amplification in the assay estimated nucleated cell counts. Libraries were prepared by immunoSEQ multiplex PCR; TCRdb keeps only in-frame clonotypes and omits some of them. V and J calls and clone size are copied from that table; D and trimming were computed from the DNA. The table shows 140,000 to 150,000 clones, with about 76% occurring only once. Germline lookup yields CDR1 ENHRY and CDR2 SYGVKD. This CDR3 has 14 amino acids. V gave up 1 base and J gave up 3 bases, with 9 bases separating them. V usage is TRBV10-3 and J usage is TRBJ2-5; D is perhaps TRBD1 (6 bases). The sample comprised peripheral blood. The receptor's source is a human donor in a cohort sampled during active COVID-19. Here the CDR3 DNA reads TGTGCCATCAGTGAGTTTGGGGGCGAAGAGACCCAGTACTTC. As protein: CAISEFGGEETQYF.